Listed below are T cell receptor beta chains from one sample, sequenced in a study of T cell repertoires in cytomegalovirus infection. In TCRdb, the reads were re-called with MiXCR into one record per CDR3 protein. Here the sample spans 250,000 to 350,000 distinct CDR3 sequences, more than 20% being singletons. Input material: PBMCs. The source is a human donor in good health (CMV status not recorded). Some clones in this sample may be carry-over from other donors' samples. The CDR3 runs from the conserved cysteine through the conserved F or W. The order of the fields is J gene, V gene, clone size, D gene, CDR3 protein, CDR3 DNA. A D gene is named only where the DNA matches it firmly. Rows may omit the clone size; those that give it use once, few, many or a size class.

j_gene: TRBJ2-3
v_gene: TRBV28
abundance: NA
d_gene: TRBD2
CDR3aa: CASSDSGSYTDTQYF
CDR3nt: TGTGCCAGCAGTGATAGCGGGAGCTACACAGATACGCAGTATTTT

j_gene: TRBJ1-4
v_gene: TRBV13
abundance: NA
d_gene: NA
CDR3aa: CASSLKRWPATNEKLFF
CDR3nt: TGTGCCAGCAGCTTAAAGAGGTGGCCCGCAACTAATGAAAAACTGTTTTTT

j_gene: TRBJ1-6
v_gene: TRBV7-6
abundance: many
d_gene: NA
CDR3aa: CASSLEAGPYNSPLHF
CDR3nt: TGTGCCAGCAGCTTAGAGGCGGGACCCTATAATTCACCCCTCCACTTT

j_gene: TRBJ2-1
v_gene: TRBV19
abundance: NA
d_gene: NA
CDR3aa: CASGSGQYNNEQFF
CDR3nt: TGTGCCAGTGGGTCCGGACAGTACAATAATGAGCAGTTCTTC

j_gene: TRBJ2-5
v_gene: TRBV7-6
abundance: many
d_gene: TRBD1
CDR3aa: CASSLGPPGNRGRPETQYF
CDR3nt: TGTGCCAGCAGCTTAGGCCCCCCCGGGAACAGGGGGCGTCCAGAGACCCAGTACTTC

j_gene: TRBJ2-1
v_gene: TRBV7-2
abundance: few
d_gene: NA
CDR3aa: CASSLVQHPSYNEQFF
CDR3nt: TGTGCCAGCAGCTTAGTGCAGCACCCCTCCTACAATGAGCAGTTCTTC

j_gene: TRBJ1-1
v_gene: TRBV7-9
abundance: NA
d_gene: TRBD1
CDR3aa: CASSSRGGQGDEAFF
CDR3nt: TGTGCCAGCAGCTCCCGAGGGGGCCAGGGTGATGAAGCTTTCTTT

j_gene: TRBJ2-1
v_gene: TRBV20-1
abundance: many
d_gene: TRBD2
CDR3aa: CSASSGRTYNEQFF
CDR3nt: TGCAGTGCCAGTAGCGGGAGGACTTACAATGAGCAGTTCTTC

j_gene: TRBJ2-3
v_gene: TRBV20-1
abundance: NA
d_gene: TRBD2
CDR3aa: CSATDDTSGRADTQYF
CDR3nt: TGCAGTGCCACGGACGACACTAGCGGGAGGGCTGATACGCAGTATTTT

j_gene: TRBJ2-3
v_gene: TRBV5-4
abundance: NA
d_gene: NA
CDR3aa: CASSPGGTTDTQYF
CDR3nt: TGTGCCAGCAGCCCCGGGGGCACCACAGATACGCAGTATTTT

j_gene: TRBJ2-3
v_gene: TRBV29-1
abundance: NA
d_gene: TRBD1
CDR3aa: CSVEWDRVADTQYF
CDR3nt: TGCAGCGTTGAGTGGGACAGGGTAGCAGATACGCAGTATTTT

j_gene: TRBJ2-5
v_gene: TRBV29-1
abundance: NA
d_gene: TRBD1
CDR3aa: CSVAGTDQETQYF
CDR3nt: TGCAGCGTCGCCGGGACAGATCAAGAGACCCAGTACTTC

j_gene: TRBJ1-5
v_gene: TRBV7-2
abundance: many
d_gene: NA
CDR3aa: CASARKGSGGQQPQHF
CDR3nt: TGTGCCAGCGCCCGTAAGGGTTCTGGGGGTCAACAGCCCCAGCATTTT

j_gene: TRBJ1-2
v_gene: TRBV15
abundance: NA
d_gene: NA
CDR3aa: CATSRDGPGEGGYTF
CDR3nt: TGTGCCACCAGCAGAGATGGACCGGGTGAAGGAGGCTACACCTTC

j_gene: TRBJ1-3
v_gene: TRBV7-2
abundance: NA
d_gene: NA
CDR3aa: CASSPTLGRAGNTIYF
CDR3nt: TGTGCCAGCAGCCCTACTCTGGGTCGGGCTGGAAACACCATATATTTT

j_gene: TRBJ1-6
v_gene: TRBV7-2
abundance: many
d_gene: TRBD1
CDR3aa: CASSNTGTANSPLHF
CDR3nt: TGTGCCAGCAGCAATACCGGGACAGCTAATTCACCCCTCCACTTT

j_gene: TRBJ1-4
v_gene: TRBV30
abundance: few
d_gene: NA
CDR3aa: CAWSSGTAWGEKLFF
CDR3nt: TGTGCCTGGAGTTCCGGGACGGCTTGGGGTGAAAAACTGTTTTTT

j_gene: TRBJ2-7
v_gene: TRBV2
abundance: few
d_gene: TRBD1
CDR3aa: CASSVSRDRGLDSYEQYF
CDR3nt: TGTGCCAGCAGTGTTTCCCGGGACAGGGGTCTAGACTCCTACGAGCAGTACTTC

j_gene: TRBJ1-4
v_gene: TRBV4-1
abundance: NA
d_gene: TRBD1
CDR3aa: CASSQQGQGNEKLFF
CDR3nt: TGCGCCAGCAGCCAACAGGGACAGGGGAATGAAAAACTGTTTTTT

j_gene: TRBJ2-6
v_gene: TRBV11-2
abundance: many
d_gene: NA
CDR3aa: CASSQLGRFSSGANVLTF
CDR3nt: TGTGCCAGCAGCCAACTGGGGCGGTTCAGCTCTGGGGCCAACGTCCTGACTTTC

j_gene: TRBJ2-7
v_gene: TRBV12-3/TRBV12-4
abundance: many
d_gene: NA
CDR3aa: CASSLGLYEQYF
CDR3nt: TGTGCCAGCAGTTTAGGGCTCTACGAGCAGTACTTC

j_gene: TRBJ2-3
v_gene: TRBV10-1
abundance: NA
d_gene: NA
CDR3aa: CASSDAGSSTDTQYF
CDR3nt: TGCGCCAGCAGTGACGCGGGGAGCAGCACAGATACGCAGTATTTT

j_gene: TRBJ2-1
v_gene: TRBV7-7
abundance: many
d_gene: NA
CDR3aa: CASSLGPRNEQFF
CDR3nt: TGTGCCAGCAGCCTGGGACCACGGAATGAGCAGTTCTTC

j_gene: TRBJ2-4
v_gene: TRBV7-9
abundance: few
d_gene: TRBD2
CDR3aa: CASNSLGSGGPTAKNIQYF
CDR3nt: TGTGCCAGCAACTCCTTGGGGAGCGGGGGCCCAACAGCCAAAAACATTCAGTACTTC

j_gene: TRBJ1-2
v_gene: TRBV12-3/TRBV12-4
abundance: few
d_gene: NA
CDR3aa: CASSLQEGLGGYTF
CDR3nt: TGTGCCAGCAGTTTGCAGGAGGGGCTCGGTGGCTACACCTTC

j_gene: TRBJ1-4
v_gene: TRBV6-5
abundance: NA
d_gene: NA
CDR3aa: CASSPQGQKLFF
CDR3nt: TGTGCCAGCAGTCCCCAAGGCCAAAAACTGTTTTTT

j_gene: TRBJ1-3
v_gene: TRBV4-1
abundance: few
d_gene: NA
CDR3aa: CASSQPQRNLGNTIYF
CDR3nt: TGCGCCAGCAGCCAACCCCAAAGGAACCTGGGAAACACCATATATTTT

j_gene: TRBJ2-7
v_gene: TRBV6-5
abundance: NA
d_gene: TRBD1
CDR3aa: CASSYSFTGGYEQYF
CDR3nt: TGTGCCAGCAGTTACTCCTTCACAGGGGGCTACGAGCAGTACTTC

j_gene: TRBJ2-7
v_gene: TRBV6-5
abundance: NA
d_gene: TRBD1
CDR3aa: CASSDSGTGIYEQYF
CDR3nt: TGTGCCAGCAGTGACTCCGGGACAGGGATCTACGAGCAGTACTTC

j_gene: TRBJ2-5
v_gene: TRBV25-1
abundance: few
d_gene: TRBD1
CDR3aa: CASSQNRGSQETQYF
CDR3nt: TGTGCCAGCAGTCAAAACAGGGGGAGCCAAGAGACCCAGTACTTC

j_gene: TRBJ1-5
v_gene: TRBV7-2
abundance: NA
d_gene: TRBD1
CDR3aa: CASSQGQGSNQPQHF
CDR3nt: TGTGCCAGCAGTCAGGGACAGGGGAGCAATCAGCCCCAGCATTTT

j_gene: TRBJ2-2
v_gene: TRBV6-2/TRBV6-3
abundance: NA
d_gene: TRBD2
CDR3aa: CASSRRLALNTGELFF
CDR3nt: TGTGCCAGCAGCCGCCGACTAGCGCTCAACACCGGGGAGCTGTTTTTT

j_gene: TRBJ2-1
v_gene: TRBV19
abundance: NA
d_gene: NA
CDR3aa: CASSVGLRYDNEQFF
CDR3nt: TGTGCCAGTAGTGTGGGACTGCGGTACGACAATGAGCAGTTCTTC

j_gene: TRBJ2-5
v_gene: TRBV5-1
abundance: few
d_gene: TRBD2
CDR3aa: CASSHREGRQETQYF
CDR3nt: TGCGCCAGCAGCCACCGGGAGGGGCGCCAAGAGACCCAGTACTTC

j_gene: TRBJ1-2
v_gene: TRBV15
abundance: many
d_gene: TRBD1
CDR3aa: CATCPDRASYYGYTF
CDR3nt: TGTGCCACCTGTCCGGACAGGGCTTCTTACTATGGCTACACCTTC

j_gene: TRBJ2-1
v_gene: TRBV29-1
abundance: NA
d_gene: TRBD1
CDR3aa: CSIKDRVDNEQFF
CDR3nt: TGCAGCATCAAAGACAGGGTAGACAATGAGCAGTTCTTC

j_gene: TRBJ2-3
v_gene: TRBV29-1
abundance: few
d_gene: TRBD2
CDR3aa: CSVQGAGGGGDTQYF
CDR3nt: TGCAGCGTTCAAGGAGCGGGGGGGGGGGGAGATACGCAGTATTTT

j_gene: TRBJ1-5
v_gene: TRBV11-2
abundance: few
d_gene: NA
CDR3aa: CASSFEGQPQHF
CDR3nt: TGTGCCAGCAGCTTTGAAGGCCAGCCCCAGCATTTT

j_gene: TRBJ1-3
v_gene: TRBV6-6
abundance: NA
d_gene: TRBD1
CDR3aa: CASRRETGTGNTIYF
CDR3nt: TGTGCCAGCAGGAGAGAGACAGGGACTGGAAACACCATATATTTT

j_gene: TRBJ2-7
v_gene: TRBV28
abundance: NA
d_gene: TRBD1
CDR3aa: CASSLKGTEYDYEQYF
CDR3nt: TGTGCCAGCAGTTTGAAGGGGACAGAATATGACTACGAGCAGTACTTC

j_gene: TRBJ2-2
v_gene: TRBV5-1
abundance: few
d_gene: TRBD2
CDR3aa: CASREAGELFF
CDR3nt: TGCGCCAGCCGGGAGGCCGGGGAGCTGTTTTTT

j_gene: TRBJ1-1
v_gene: TRBV29-1
abundance: NA
d_gene: NA
CDR3aa: CSGKGDTEAFF
CDR3nt: TGCAGCGGGAAAGGGGACACTGAAGCTTTCTTT

j_gene: TRBJ2-3
v_gene: TRBV7-2
abundance: many
d_gene: TRBD2
CDR3aa: CASRQRGGTDTQYF
CDR3nt: TGTGCCAGCAGACAACGGGGGGGTACGGATACGCAGTATTTT

j_gene: TRBJ1-2
v_gene: TRBV28
abundance: few
d_gene: TRBD1
CDR3aa: CASSRQGPYGYTF
CDR3nt: TGTGCCAGCAGTAGACAGGGTCCTTATGGCTACACCTTC

j_gene: TRBJ2-3
v_gene: TRBV12-3/TRBV12-4
abundance: few
d_gene: NA
CDR3aa: CASSVAVITDTQYF
CDR3nt: TGTGCCAGCAGCGTTGCCGTGATCACAGATACGCAGTATTTT

j_gene: TRBJ2-3
v_gene: TRBV7-2
abundance: many
d_gene: NA
CDR3aa: CASSSPDIAGTDTQYF
CDR3nt: TGTGCCAGCAGCTCTCCAGACATTGCCGGAACAGATACGCAGTATTTT

j_gene: TRBJ2-1
v_gene: TRBV6-1
abundance: NA
d_gene: TRBD1
CDR3aa: CASSGPGQGSYNEQFF
CDR3nt: TGTGCCAGCAGCGGGCCGGGACAGGGCTCCTACAATGAGCAGTTCTTC

j_gene: TRBJ2-4
v_gene: TRBV28
abundance: NA
d_gene: NA
CDR3aa: CASSLLSQRNIQYF
CDR3nt: TGTGCCAGCAGTTTGCTGTCCCAGCGGAACATTCAGTACTTC

j_gene: TRBJ1-1
v_gene: TRBV3-1
abundance: many
d_gene: TRBD1
CDR3aa: CASSQDAGGITEAFF
CDR3nt: TGTGCCAGCAGCCAAGACGCAGGGGGAATCACTGAAGCTTTCTTT

j_gene: TRBJ1-1
v_gene: TRBV28
abundance: NA
d_gene: TRBD1
CDR3aa: CASKSPGQGERTEAFF
CDR3nt: TGTGCCAGCAAATCACCCGGACAGGGGGAGAGAACTGAAGCTTTCTTT